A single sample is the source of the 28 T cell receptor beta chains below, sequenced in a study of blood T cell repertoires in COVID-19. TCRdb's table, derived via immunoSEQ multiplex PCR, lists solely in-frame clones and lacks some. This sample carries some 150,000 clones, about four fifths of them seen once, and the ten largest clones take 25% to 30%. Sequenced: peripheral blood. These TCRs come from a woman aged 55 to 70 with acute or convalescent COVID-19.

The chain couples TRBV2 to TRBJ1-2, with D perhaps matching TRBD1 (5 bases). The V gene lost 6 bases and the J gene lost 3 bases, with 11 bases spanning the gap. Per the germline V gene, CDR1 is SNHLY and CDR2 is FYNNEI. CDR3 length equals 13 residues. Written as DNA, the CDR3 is TGTGCCAGCAGCCCAGGGTCCCACTATGGCTACACCTTC. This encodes CASSPGSHYGYTF.

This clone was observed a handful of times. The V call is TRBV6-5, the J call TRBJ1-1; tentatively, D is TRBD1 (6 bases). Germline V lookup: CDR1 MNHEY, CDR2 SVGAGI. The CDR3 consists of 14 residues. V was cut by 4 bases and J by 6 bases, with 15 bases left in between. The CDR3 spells CASSSKGVRAEAFF. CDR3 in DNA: TGTGCCAGCAGTTCCAAGGGGGTGAGGGCTGAAGCTTTCTTT.

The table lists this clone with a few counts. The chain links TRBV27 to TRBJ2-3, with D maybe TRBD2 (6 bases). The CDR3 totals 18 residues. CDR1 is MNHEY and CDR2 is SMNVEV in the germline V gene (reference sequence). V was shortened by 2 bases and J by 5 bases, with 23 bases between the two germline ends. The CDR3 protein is CASSLSPWGTGLGDTQYF. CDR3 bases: TGTGCCAGCAGTTTAAGTCCCTGGGGCACGGGACTGGGAGATACGCAGTATTTT.

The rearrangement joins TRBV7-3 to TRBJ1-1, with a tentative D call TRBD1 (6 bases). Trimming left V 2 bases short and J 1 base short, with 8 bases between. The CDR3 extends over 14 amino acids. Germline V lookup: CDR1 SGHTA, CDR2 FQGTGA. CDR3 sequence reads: CASSLGGSNTEAFF. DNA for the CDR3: TGTGCCAGCAGCTTAGGGGGCTCGAACACTGAAGCTTTCTTT.

The CDR3 coding sequence is TGTGCCAGCAGGCTAGCGGCGCGCACAGATACGCAGTATTTT. Protein: CASRLAARTDTQYF. The J gene is TRBJ2-3, the V gene TRBV7-3; 7 positions match TRBD2. The trim removed 6 bases at V and 1 base at J, leaving 4 bases unmatched. CDR3 length equals 14 residues. The V gene's germline CDR1 is SGHTA and CDR2 FQGTGA.

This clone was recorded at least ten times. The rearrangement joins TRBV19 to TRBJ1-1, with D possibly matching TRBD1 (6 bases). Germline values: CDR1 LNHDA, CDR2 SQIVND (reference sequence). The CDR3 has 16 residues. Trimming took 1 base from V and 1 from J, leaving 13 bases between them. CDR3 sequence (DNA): TGTGCCAGTAGTATAGCCTTCCAGGGGACGAACACTGAAGCTTTCTTT. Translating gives CASSIAFQGTNTEAFF. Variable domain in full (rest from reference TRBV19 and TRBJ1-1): DGGITQSPKYLFRKEGQNVTLSCEQNLNHDAMYWYRQDPGQGLRLIYYSQIVNDFQKGDIAEGYSVSREKKESFPLTVTSAQKNPTAFYLCASSIAFQGTNTEAFFGQGTRLTVV.

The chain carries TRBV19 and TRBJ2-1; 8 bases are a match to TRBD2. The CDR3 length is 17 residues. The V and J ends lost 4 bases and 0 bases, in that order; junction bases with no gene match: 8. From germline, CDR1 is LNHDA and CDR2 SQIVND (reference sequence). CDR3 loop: CASSKSQRGISYNEQFF. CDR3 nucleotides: TGTGCCAGTAGTAAGTCCCAGCGGGGGATCTCCTACAATGAGCAGTTCTTC.

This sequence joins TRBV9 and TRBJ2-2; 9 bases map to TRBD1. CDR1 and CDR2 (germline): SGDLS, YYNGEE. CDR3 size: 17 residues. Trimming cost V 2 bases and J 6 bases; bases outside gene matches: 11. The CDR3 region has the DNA TGTGCCAGCAGCGTTTCCGGGACAGGGTTGGTGGCCGGGGAGCTGTTTTTT. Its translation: CASSVSGTGLVAGELFF.

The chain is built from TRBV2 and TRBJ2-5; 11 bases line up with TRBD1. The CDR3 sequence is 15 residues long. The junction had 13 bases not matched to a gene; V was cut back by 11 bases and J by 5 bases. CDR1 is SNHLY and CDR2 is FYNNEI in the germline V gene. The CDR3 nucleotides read TGTGCCGGAAGCCGGACAGGGGGCATGTTTGAGACCCAGTACTTC. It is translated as CAGSRTGGMFETQYF.

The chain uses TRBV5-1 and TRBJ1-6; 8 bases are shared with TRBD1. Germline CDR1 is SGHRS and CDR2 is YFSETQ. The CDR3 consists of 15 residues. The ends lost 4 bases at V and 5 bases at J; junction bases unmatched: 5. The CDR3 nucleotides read TGCGCCAGCAGCGGCTCGACAGGGGATAATTCACCCCTCCACTTT. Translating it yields CASSGSTGDNSPLHF.

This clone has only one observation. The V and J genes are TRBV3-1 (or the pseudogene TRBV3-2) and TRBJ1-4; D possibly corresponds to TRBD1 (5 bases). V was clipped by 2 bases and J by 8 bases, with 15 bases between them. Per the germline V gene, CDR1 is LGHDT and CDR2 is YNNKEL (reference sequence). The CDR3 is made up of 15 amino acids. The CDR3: CASSQQILGGEKLFF. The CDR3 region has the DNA TGTGCCAGCAGCCAACAGATTCTGGGGGGGGAAAAACTGTTTTTT.

The CDR3 sequence: CAISGPGGADTQYF. As DNA, the CDR3 is TGTGCCATCAGTGGTCCCGGGGGGGCAGATACGCAGTATTTT. The chain couples TRBV10-3 to TRBJ2-3; 8 bases align to TRBD2. V lost 4 bases, J lost 4 bases, and 4 bases stayed unmatched. Germline CDR1 ENHRY, CDR2 SYGVKD. There are 14 residues in the CDR3.

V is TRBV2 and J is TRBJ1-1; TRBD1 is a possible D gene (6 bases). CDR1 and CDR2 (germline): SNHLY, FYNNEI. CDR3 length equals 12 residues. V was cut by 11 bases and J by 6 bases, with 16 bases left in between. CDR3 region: CAGEIQGPEAFF. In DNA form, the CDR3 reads TGTGCCGGTGAGATACAGGGACCTGAAGCTTTCTTT.

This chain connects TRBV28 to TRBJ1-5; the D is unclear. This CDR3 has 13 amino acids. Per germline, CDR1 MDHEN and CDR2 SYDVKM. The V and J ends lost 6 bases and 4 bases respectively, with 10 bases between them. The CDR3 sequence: CASRPDGNQPQHF. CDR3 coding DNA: TGTGCCAGCAGACCCGACGGGAATCAGCCCCAGCATTTT.

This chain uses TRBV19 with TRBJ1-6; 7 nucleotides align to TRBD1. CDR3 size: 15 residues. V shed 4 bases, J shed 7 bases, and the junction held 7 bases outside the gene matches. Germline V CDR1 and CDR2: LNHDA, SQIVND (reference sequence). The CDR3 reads CASSTTGVKNSPLHF. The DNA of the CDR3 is TGTGCCAGTAGTACCACAGGGGTCAAGAATTCACCCCTCCACTTT. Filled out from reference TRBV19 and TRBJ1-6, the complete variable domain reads DGGITQSPKYLFRKEGQNVTLSCEQNLNHDAMYWYRQDPGQGLRLIYYSQIVNDFQKGDIAEGYSVSREKKESFPLTVTSAQKNPTAFYLCASSTTGVKNSPLHFGNGTRLTVT.

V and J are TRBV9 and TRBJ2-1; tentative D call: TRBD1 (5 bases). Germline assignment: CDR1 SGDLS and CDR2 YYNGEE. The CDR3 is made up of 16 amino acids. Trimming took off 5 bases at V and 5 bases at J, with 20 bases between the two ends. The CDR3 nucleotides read TGTGCCAGCAGGCCCCACCTACCGACAGATAACAATGAGCAGTTCTTC. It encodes CASRPHLPTDNNEQFF.

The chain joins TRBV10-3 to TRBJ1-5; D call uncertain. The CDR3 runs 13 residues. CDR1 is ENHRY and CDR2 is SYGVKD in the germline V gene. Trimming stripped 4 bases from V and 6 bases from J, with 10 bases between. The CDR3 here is CAISVGEVQPQHF. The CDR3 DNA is TGTGCCATCAGTGTCGGGGAGGTTCAGCCCCAGCATTTT.

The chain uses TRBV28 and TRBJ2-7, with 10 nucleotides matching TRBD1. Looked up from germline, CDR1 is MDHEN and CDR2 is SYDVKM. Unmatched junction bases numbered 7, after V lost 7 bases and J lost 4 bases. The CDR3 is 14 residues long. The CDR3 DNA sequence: TGTGCCAGCAACCAGGACAGGGGGAAATACGAGCAGTACGTC. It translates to CASNQDRGKYEQYV.

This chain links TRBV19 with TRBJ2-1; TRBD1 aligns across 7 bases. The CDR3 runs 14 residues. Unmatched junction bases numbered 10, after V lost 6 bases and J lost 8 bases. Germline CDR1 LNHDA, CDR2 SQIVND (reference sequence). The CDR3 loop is CASSRTGGSHEQFF. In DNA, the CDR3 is TGTGCCAGTAGCCGGACAGGTGGATCCCATGAGCAGTTCTTC.

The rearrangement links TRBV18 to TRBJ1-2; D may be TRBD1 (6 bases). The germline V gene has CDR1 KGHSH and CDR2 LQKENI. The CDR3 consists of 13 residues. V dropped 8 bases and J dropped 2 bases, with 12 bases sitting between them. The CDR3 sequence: CASGGDTNYGYTF. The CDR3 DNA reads TGTGCCAGCGGGGGGGACACAAACTATGGCTACACCTTC.

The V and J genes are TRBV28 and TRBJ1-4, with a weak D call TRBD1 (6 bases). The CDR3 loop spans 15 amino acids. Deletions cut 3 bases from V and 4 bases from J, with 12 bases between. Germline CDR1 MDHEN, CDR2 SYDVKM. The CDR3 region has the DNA TGTGCCAGCAGTTTGGGTGGGGGCCTTAATGAAAAACTGTTTTTT. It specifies CASSLGGGLNEKLFF.

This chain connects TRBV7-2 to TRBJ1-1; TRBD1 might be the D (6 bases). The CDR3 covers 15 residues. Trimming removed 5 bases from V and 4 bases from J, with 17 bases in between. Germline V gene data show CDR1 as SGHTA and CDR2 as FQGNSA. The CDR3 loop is CASSPQGRVGTEAFF. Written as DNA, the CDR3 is TGTGCCAGCAGCCCACAGGGTAGGGTAGGCACTGAAGCTTTCTTT.

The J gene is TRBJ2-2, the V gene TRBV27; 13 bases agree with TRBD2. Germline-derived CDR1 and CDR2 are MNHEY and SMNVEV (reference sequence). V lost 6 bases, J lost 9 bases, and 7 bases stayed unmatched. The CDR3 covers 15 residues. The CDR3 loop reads CASSRPGLAGWELFF. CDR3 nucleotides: TGTGCCAGCAGCCGACCGGGACTAGCGGGGTGGGAGCTGTTTTTT.

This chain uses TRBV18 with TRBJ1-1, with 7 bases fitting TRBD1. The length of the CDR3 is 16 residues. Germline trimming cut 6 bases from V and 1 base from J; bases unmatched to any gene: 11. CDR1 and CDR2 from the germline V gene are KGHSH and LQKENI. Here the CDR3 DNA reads TGTGCCAGCTCGGGAAACACAGGGGCGGCGAACACTGAAGCTTTCTTT. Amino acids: CASSGNTGAANTEAFF.

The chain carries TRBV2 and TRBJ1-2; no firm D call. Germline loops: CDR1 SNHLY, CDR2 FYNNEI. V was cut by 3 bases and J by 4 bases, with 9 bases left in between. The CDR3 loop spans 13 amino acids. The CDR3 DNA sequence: TGTGCCAGCAGTGATGCGGGAGTCTATGGCTACACCTTC. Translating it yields CASSDAGVYGYTF. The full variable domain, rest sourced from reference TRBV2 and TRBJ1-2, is EPEVTQTPSHQVTQMGQEVILRCVPISNHLYFYWYRQILGQKVEFLVSFYNNEISEKSEIFDDQFSVERPDGSNFTLKIRSTKLEDSAMYFCASSDAGVYGYTFGSGTRLTVV.

This CDR3 reads CAWSIASYEQYF. DNA of the CDR3: TGTGCCTGGAGCATAGCCTCTTACGAGCAGTACTTC. The chain couples TRBV30 to TRBJ2-7; unclear D gene. V lost 3 bases and J 4 bases, leaving 10 bases between the germline ends. The CDR3 totals 12 residues. CDR1 GTSNPN and CDR2 SVGIG come from the germline V gene (reference sequence).

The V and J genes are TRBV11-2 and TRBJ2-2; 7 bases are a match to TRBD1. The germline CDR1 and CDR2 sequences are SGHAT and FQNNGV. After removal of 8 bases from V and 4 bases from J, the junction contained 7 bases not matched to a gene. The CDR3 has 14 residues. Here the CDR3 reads CASEEGAVTGELFF. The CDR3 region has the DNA TGTGCCAGCGAAGAGGGGGCCGTCACCGGGGAGCTGTTTTTT.

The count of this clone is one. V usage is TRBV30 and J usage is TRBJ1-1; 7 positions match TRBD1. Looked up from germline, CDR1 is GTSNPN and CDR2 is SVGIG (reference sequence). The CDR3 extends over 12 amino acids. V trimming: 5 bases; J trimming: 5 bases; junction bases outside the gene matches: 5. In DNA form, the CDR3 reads TGTGCCTGGCGTAGGGGGCTTACTGAAGCTTTCTTT. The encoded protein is CAWRRGLTEAFF. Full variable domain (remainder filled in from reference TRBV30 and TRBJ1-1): SQTIHQWPATLVQPVGSPLSLECTVEGTSNPNLYWYRQAAGRGLQLLFYSVGIGQISSEVPQNLSASRPQDRQFILSSKKLLLSDSGFYLCAWRRGLTEAFFGQGTRLTVV.